Following are 13 T cell receptor beta chains from one sample sequenced in a study of regulatory T cells in long-lasting Graves disease. Indicated time point: newly diagnosed GD, antithyroid drugs for less than 3 months. Extracted PBMC RNA gave rise to the TCR library. TCR beta libraries were built with iRepertoire HTBI primers and Arm-PCR of CDR3 regions. TCRdb fed the multiplex PCR reads into MiXCR, producing one record per CDR3 protein. The profile shows more than 300,000 distinct CDR3 sequences, roughly 16% of them singletons. This specimen consisted of peripheral blood mononuclear cells (PBMCs), obtained at new diagnosis, from a patient treated with antithyroid drugs. The receptors were sampled from a female donor with Graves disease.

This clonotype occurred many times. The CDR3 protein is CASSPFRGTGISPLHF. The DNA of the CDR3 is TGTGCCAGCAGTCCGTTCCGAGGGACAGGAATTTCACCCCTCCACTTT. J is TRBJ1-6 and V is TRBV28, with 8 bases identical to TRBD1. CDR3 length: 16 residues. In germline, CDR1 is MDHEN, CDR2 SYDVKM. After removal of 5 bases from V and 9 bases from J, the junction contained 12 bases not matched to a gene.

This clonotype has just a few counts. CDR3 in amino acids: CASSDSLNSPLHF. CDR3 nucleotides: TGTGCCAGCAGTGACAGCCTTAATTCACCCCTCCACTTT. This chain connects TRBV6-1 to TRBJ1-6; D unclear. The CDR3 has 13 residues. Germline CDR1 and CDR2: MNHNS and SASEGT. Deletions cut 3 bases from V and 6 bases from J, with 6 bases between.

This clonotype was recorded a few times. A much larger clone lies one base from this, so it may be a read error. V and J are TRBV11-2 and TRBJ2-1, with 12 positions matching TRBD2. Looked up from germline, CDR1 is SGHAT and CDR2 is FQNNGV. The CDR3 consists of 15 residues. With V trimmed by 4 bases and J by 6 bases, 4 bases remained unmatched. CDR3 DNA: TGTGCCAGCAGCTCCGGGACTAGCGGGTTCAATGAGCAGTTCTTC. Its translation is CASSSGTSGFNEQFF. The full variable domain, its missing parts supplied by reference TRBV11-2 and TRBJ2-1, is EAGVAQSPRYKIIEKRQSVAFWCNPISGHATLYWYQQILGQGPKLLIQFQNNGVVDDSQLPKDRFSAERLKGVDSTLKIQPAKLEDSAVYLCASSSGTSGFNEQFFGPGTRLTVL.

This clonotype was counted at least ten times. The chain links TRBV6-2 or TRBV6-3 to TRBJ1-2, with a possible D match to TRBD1 (6 bases). This CDR3 is 17 amino acids long. CDR1 MNHEY and CDR2 SVGEGT come from the germline V gene. V was shortened by 0 bases and J by 8 bases, with 22 bases between the two germline ends. Here the CDR3 DNA reads TGTGCCAGCAGTTACTCGATCGGGACAAACCTCTATTCGGGCTACACCTTC. Protein: CASSYSIGTNLYSGYTF.

This chain links TRBV6-2 or TRBV6-3 with TRBJ1-5, with D possibly matching TRBD1 (5 bases). This CDR3 is 13 amino acids long. Deletions cut 10 bases from V and 0 bases from J, with 10 bases between. Germline loops: CDR1 MNHEY, CDR2 SVGEGT. CDR3: CATQDYSNQPQHF. CDR3 DNA sequence: TGTGCCACACAGGATTATAGCAATCAGCCCCAGCATTTT.

About this clonotype: A far larger clone is one nucleotide away, so this likely arose from a read error. The chain uses TRBV10-3 and TRBJ1-5; no definite D call. V dropped 5 bases and J dropped 0 bases, with 11 bases sitting between them. The CDR3 has 15 amino acids. Germline V gene lookup returns CDR1 ENHRY and CDR2 SYGVKD. DNA of the CDR3: TGTGCCATCAGTCCCCGGGGTGATAGCAATCAGCCCCAGCATTTT. Its protein is CAISPRGDSNQPQHF.

This clonotype was recorded at least ten times. The rearrangement links TRBV11-2 to TRBJ1-1, with TRBD1 matching 10 bases. CDR3 length: 15 residues. V lost 8 bases to trimming and J lost 3 bases; unmatched junction nucleotides: 9. Germline V CDR1 and CDR2: SGHAT, FQNNGV. The CDR3 coding sequence is TGTGCCAGCGCAAGACAGGGGGCGGGGGACACTGAAGCTTTCTTT. Its translation: CASARQGAGDTEAFF.

This clonotype was counted only a few times. This chain joins TRBV6-1 and TRBJ2-2; D gene unclear. This CDR3 is 13 amino acids long. The V and J ends lost 9 bases and 0 bases respectively, with 8 bases between them. Per the germline V gene, CDR1 is MNHNS and CDR2 is SASEGT. CDR3 loop: CASDKPNTGELFF. The CDR3, as DNA: TGTGCCAGTGACAAGCCGAACACCGGGGAGCTGTTTTTT.

This clonotype was detected only a few times. V and J are TRBV6-1 and TRBJ1-2; D is undetermined. Trimming pared 5 bases from V and 2 bases from J, leaving 12 bases between. This CDR3 contains 14 residues. The germline CDR1 and CDR2 sequences are MNHNS and SASEGT. In DNA, the CDR3 is TGTGCCAGCAGTACGGGAGCTAGAAACTATGGCTACACCTTC. Translation gives CASSTGARNYGYTF.

Many counts were recorded for this clonotype. The rearrangement links TRBV27 to TRBJ1-1; D is undetermined. Germline V CDR1 and CDR2: MNHEY, SMNVEV (reference sequence). There are 18 residues in the CDR3. V was trimmed by 3 bases and J by 7 bases, leaving 27 bases between them. The CDR3 loop reads CASSFRVDTRQPGYEAFF. The CDR3 DNA reads TGTGCCAGCAGTTTTCGAGTTGACACCCGTCAACCGGGATATGAAGCTTTCTTT.

This clonotype was counted many times. J is TRBJ1-2 and V is TRBV3-1; no reliable D call. The V and J ends lost 3 bases and 0 bases respectively, with 8 bases between them. The CDR3 covers 14 residues. Germline CDR1 is LGHDT and CDR2 is YNNKEL (reference sequence). The CDR3 DNA is TGTGCCAGCAGCCAGAGGGTTACTAACTATGGCTACACCTTC. Translation: CASSQRVTNYGYTF.

This clonotype was observed many times. The CDR3 DNA sequence: TGTGCCAGCAGACGGACAGCAACTAATGAAAAACTGTTTTTT. This codes for CASRRTATNEKLFF. The rearrangement links TRBV14 to TRBJ1-4; possible D gene TRBD1, 6 bases. Trimming stripped 6 bases from V and 0 bases from J, with 8 bases between. The CDR3 sequence is 14 residues long. Looked up from germline, CDR1 is SGHDN and CDR2 is FVKESK.

This clonotype was picked up many times. The chain is built from TRBV6-1 and TRBJ1-1; no definite D call. Germline CDR1 MNHNS, CDR2 SASEGT. V was shortened by 4 bases and J by 1 base, with 7 bases between the two germline ends. This CDR3 has 13 residues. The DNA for the CDR3 is TGTGCCAGCAGTGCACAAGCGAACACTGAAGCTTTCTTT. It encodes CASSAQANTEAFF.